These 13 T cell receptor beta chains came from one sample sequenced in a study of response to subunit inactivated influenza vaccine. Using its own MiXCR run on the RT-PCR reads, TCRdb lists one record per CDR3 protein. The data hold approximately 500,000 distinct CDR3 sequences, with roughly 25% observed a single time. These records were also assigned to another study, of T cells expressing NK-cell markers. As that report states: The authors made TCR beta cDNA libraries by 5'RACE template switching. This switching added a universal primer site and UMIs.

Sample: CD4+ T cells sorted from PBMCs, taken 11 to 12 days after vaccination. Receptor source: a man aged 45-65 years who received an inactivated influenza vaccine.

This chain uses TRBV20-1 with TRBJ2-7, with a weak D call TRBD1 (5 bases). The germline V gene encodes CDR1 DFQATT and CDR2 SNEGSKA (reference sequence). V dropped 3 bases and J dropped 1 base, with 10 bases sitting between them. There are 13 residues in the CDR3. CDR3 coding DNA: TGCAGTGCTAGTAAGGGGATTTCCTACGAGCAGTACTTC. This encodes CSASKGISYEQYF.

The chain uses TRBV5-1 and TRBJ2-6; D possibly corresponds to TRBD2 (5 bases). There are 16 residues in the CDR3. The V gene lost 0 bases and the J gene lost 4 bases, with 11 bases spanning the gap. From germline, CDR1 is SGHRS and CDR2 YFSETQ. CDR3 in DNA: TGCGCCAGCAGCTTGGGGGCCCCGGGAGGGGCCAACGTCCTGACTTTC. It yields the protein CASSLGAPGGANVLTF.

The rearrangement links TRBV7-9 to TRBJ2-7, with TRBD2 identical over 7 bases. Germline V gene data show CDR1 as SEHNR and CDR2 as FQNEAQ (reference sequence). The CDR3 has 15 residues. V gave up 5 bases and J gave up 5 bases; unmatched junction bases: 12. CDR3 protein: CASSLDNGGYDEQYF. CDR3 DNA sequence: TGTGCCAGCAGCCTAGACAACGGGGGGTATGACGAGCAGTACTTC.

The chain joins TRBV20-1 to TRBJ1-5, with TRBD1 as a possible D gene (6 bases). The ends were cut back, 5 bases at V and 0 bases at J, with 14 bases in the middle. From germline, CDR1 is DFQATT and CDR2 SNEGSKA (reference sequence). The CDR3 loop spans 15 amino acids. The CDR3 here is CSALKGGLSNQPQHF. The DNA for the CDR3 is TGCAGTGCTCTAAAGGGGGGACTTAGCAATCAGCCCCAGCATTTT.

This clonotype came up once. With a much larger clone just one base away, this may be a read error. The CDR3 spells CASSLTRGETDTQYF. Here the CDR3 DNA reads TGTGCCAGCAGTTTAACACGGGGGGAAACAGATACGCAGTATTTT. J is TRBJ2-3 and V is TRBV28; 7 nucleotides match TRBD2. The CDR3 length is 15 residues. J gave up 3 bases and V 2 bases, and 5 bases lay outside the gene matches. Germline CDR1 is MDHEN and CDR2 is SYDVKM. The full variable domain, rest sourced from reference TRBV28 and TRBJ2-3, is DVKVTQSSRYLVKRTGEKVFLECVQDMDHENMFWYRQDPGLGLRLIYFSYDVKMKEKGDIPEGYSVSREKKERFSLILESASTNQTSMYLCASSLTRGETDTQYFGPGTRLTVL.

This clonotype was seen many times. The V and J genes are TRBV2 and TRBJ2-7; the D is unclear. V was trimmed by 0 bases and J by 6 bases, leaving 9 bases between them. The length of the CDR3 is 13 residues. From germline, CDR1 is SNHLY and CDR2 FYNNEI. The DNA of the CDR3 is TGTGCCAGCAGTGAAGCAAGGACGTCCGAGCAGTACTTC. It codes for CASSEARTSEQYF.

This clonotype was picked up a small number of times. This rearrangement joins TRBV20-1 to TRBJ1-6; D call uncertain. The CDR3 consists of 14 residues. With 7 bases removed from V and 0 bases from J, the gap between germline ends came to 10 bases. Germline CDR1 reads DFQATT; CDR2 reads SNEGSKA (reference sequence). CDR3 sequence: CSVSHSSYNSPLHF. In DNA, the CDR3 is TGCAGTGTCTCGCACAGCTCCTATAATTCACCCCTCCACTTT.

This clonotype was found a few times. The chain recombines TRBV7-9 with TRBJ2-7, with D perhaps matching TRBD2 (5 bases). Trimming removed 1 base at V and 5 bases at J, with 12 bases between. CDR3 length: 14 amino acids. CDR1 is SEHNR, CDR2 FQNEAQ, per germline (reference sequence). CDR3: CASSLGSGLNEQYF. The CDR3 DNA is TGTGCCAGCAGCTTAGGTTCAGGACTCAACGAGCAGTACTTC.

A few counts support this clonotype. The chain carries TRBV20-1 and TRBJ1-5, with TRBD1 as a possible D gene (5 bases). The V end lost 0 bases, the J end lost 7 bases, and 13 bases lay between the germline ends. The CDR3 sequence is 14 residues long. Germline V gene sequence: CDR1 DFQATT, CDR2 SNEGSKA (reference sequence). The CDR3 bases are TGCAGTGCTAGAGATCCCAGGGACCCCCAGCCCCAGCATTTT. Translating gives CSARDPRDPQPQHF.

This clonotype was seen a few times. The chain couples TRBV7-9 to TRBJ2-2; 11 nucleotides agree with TRBD2. The CDR3 extends over 17 amino acids. Trimming took 3 bases from V and 0 from J; bases not matched to a gene: 3. Looked up from germline, CDR1 is SEHNR and CDR2 is FQNEAQ (reference sequence). CDR3 residues: CASSFWTSGPNTGELFF. DNA for the CDR3: TGTGCCAGCAGCTTCTGGACTAGCGGGCCGAACACCGGGGAGCTGTTTTTT.

The chain carries TRBV7-9 and TRBJ2-1, with D possibly TRBD1 on 5 matching bases. CDR3 length equals 14 residues. V dropped 0 bases and J dropped 3 bases, with 6 bases sitting between them. Per germline, CDR1 SEHNR and CDR2 FQNEAQ (reference sequence). CDR3 protein: CASSLATDYNEQFF. Here the CDR3 DNA reads TGTGCCAGCAGCTTAGCGACAGACTACAATGAGCAGTTCTTC.

The chain recombines TRBV7-9 with TRBJ2-1; perhaps TRBD2 as D (6 bases). This CDR3 contains 15 residues. Germline V lookup: CDR1 SEHNR, CDR2 FQNEAQ (reference sequence). V was trimmed by 4 bases and J by 5 bases, leaving 15 bases between them. The CDR3 DNA follows: TGTGCCAGCAGCTCCAGACTAGGGCCCAACAATGAGCAGTTCTTC. It codes for CASSSRLGPNNEQFF. The whole variable domain, filled in from reference TRBV7-9 and TRBJ2-1, reads DTGVSQNPRHKITKRGQNVTFRCDPISEHNRLYWYRQTLGQGPEFLTYFQNEAQLEKSRLLSDRFSAERPKGSFSTLEIQRTEQGDSAMYLCASSSRLGPNNEQFFGPGTRLTVL.

At least ten counts were recorded for this clonotype. This rearrangement joins TRBV10-1 to TRBJ1-5; tentatively, D is TRBD1 (5 bases). Germline values: CDR1 WNHNN, CDR2 SYGVQD (reference sequence). This CDR3 contains 12 residues. Trimming removed 3 bases at V and 5 bases at J, with 5 bases between. In DNA, the CDR3 is TGCGCCAGCAGTGAAGGGGATCAGCCCCAGCATTTT. Residues: CASSEGDQPQHF.